Shown below are 28 T cell receptor beta chains from a single sample sequenced in a study of blood T cell repertoires in COVID-19 (dated by TCRdb to 2019 to 2021). To prepare the library, the immunoSEQ multiplex PCR assay was applied. TCRdb limited this immuneACCESS table to in-frame rearrangements with V and J called. A share of clones is missing; checked studies link under half to unresolved V genes, and the rest is unexplained. The sample profile shows some 150,000 clones; around nine tenths of them were found once. Of the sample, less than 3.5% is held by the ten largest clones. The sample was peripheral blood. The receptors here all came from a man between 70 and 80 years old with acute or convalescent COVID-19.

This clone was observed a single time. This chain connects TRBV4-1 to TRBJ2-7; 8 nucleotides align to TRBD2. CDR1 and CDR2 (germline): MGHRA, YSYEKL. With 4 bases clipped from V and 3 bases from J, the junction kept 5 bases outside the gene matches. The CDR3 contains 14 residues. CDR3 in amino acids: CASSPHGGGYEQYF. CDR3 DNA sequence: TGCGCCAGCAGCCCACACGGGGGGGGCTACGAGCAGTACTTC.

This clone has just a few counts. The chain joins TRBV2 to TRBJ2-2, with D perhaps matching TRBD1 (6 bases). The V end lost 4 bases, the J end lost 6 bases, and 9 bases lay between the germline ends. Germline V gives CDR1 SNHLY, CDR2 FYNNEI. The length of the CDR3 is 13 residues. DNA for the CDR3: TGTGCCAGCAGTGCAGGGGTGGCCGGGGAGCTGTTTTTT. Its protein is CASSAGVAGELFF. Full variable domain (remainder filled in from reference TRBV2 and TRBJ2-2): EPEVTQTPSHQVTQMGQEVILRCVPISNHLYFYWYRQILGQKVEFLVSFYNNEISEKSEIFDDQFSVERPDGSNFTLKIRSTKLEDSAMYFCASSAGVAGELFFGEGSRLTVL.

This sequence joins TRBV10-1 and TRBJ1-2; D call uncertain. The CDR3 covers 13 residues. V lost 4 bases to trimming and J lost 0 bases, with 6 bases between them. CDR1 is WNHNN and CDR2 is SYGVQD in the germline V gene (reference sequence). The CDR3 protein is CASSVAANYGYTF. The CDR3 nucleotides read TGCGCCAGCAGTGTGGCCGCTAACTATGGCTACACCTTC.

The chain uses TRBV3-1 (or the pseudogene TRBV3-2) and TRBJ1-6; tentatively, D is TRBD1 (6 bases). The CDR3 extends over 12 amino acids. V was pared by 8 bases and J by 10 bases, with 12 bases between. The germline CDR1 and CDR2 sequences are LGHDT and YNNKEL (reference sequence). The CDR3 nucleotides read TGTGCCAGCGGAACAGGGTACTCACCCCTCCACTTT. Translated, it gives CASGTGYSPLHF.

The chain recombines TRBV11-2 with TRBJ2-7, with TRBD2 identical over 10 bases. Trimming took 1 base from V and 6 from J; bases not matched to a gene: 15. CDR3 length equals 18 residues. CDR1 is SGHAT, CDR2 FQNNGV, per germline. This CDR3 is CASSLVPAGGPNGGEQYF. CDR3 in DNA: TGTGCCAGCAGCTTAGTCCCAGCGGGAGGGCCTAACGGAGGCGAGCAGTACTTC.

The V call is TRBV5-6, the J call TRBJ1-1; D is uncertain. CDR1 SGHDT and CDR2 YYEEEE come from the germline V gene. This CDR3 spans 15 amino acids. With 0 bases removed from V and 1 base from J, the gap between germline ends came to 10 bases. Here the CDR3 reads CASSLDVARNTEAFF. The CDR3 coding sequence is TGTGCCAGCAGCTTGGATGTGGCCAGGAACACTGAAGCTTTCTTT. The full variable domain, with the rest looked up from reference TRBV5-6 and TRBJ1-1, is DAGVTQSPTHLIKTRGQQVTLRCSPKSGHDTVSWYQQALGQGPQFIFQYYEEEERQRGNFPDRFSGHQFPNYSSELNVNALLLGDSALYLCASSLDVARNTEAFFGQGTRLTVV.

V usage is TRBV6-5 and J usage is TRBJ2-7; 8 positions agree with TRBD2. The germline gives CDR1 MNHEY, CDR2 SVGAGI. The CDR3 has 14 amino acids. The trim removed 6 bases at V and 1 base at J, leaving 5 bases unmatched. In DNA form, the CDR3 reads TGTGCCAGCAGCCGGACTAGCATTTCCTACGAGCAGTACTTC. Translated, it gives CASSRTSISYEQYF.

The V gene is TRBV28, the J gene TRBJ2-3, with a possible D match to TRBD2 (5 bases). The CDR3 consists of 14 residues. Germline V gene data show CDR1 as MDHEN and CDR2 as SYDVKM. V was pared by 6 bases and J by 0 bases, with 10 bases between. CDR3 sequence reads: CASRPRGSTDTQYF. The CDR3 DNA follows: TGTGCCAGCAGGCCCCGAGGGAGCACAGATACGCAGTATTTT.

This clone was found once. The chain is built from TRBV29-1 and TRBJ2-7; TRBD1 matches at 7 bases. Looked up from germline, CDR1 is SQVTM and CDR2 is ANQGSEA. The V gene end was trimmed by 8 bases and the J gene end by 3 bases; junction bases not matched to a gene: 13. The CDR3 length is 14 residues. The CDR3 coding sequence is TGCAGCCCCCGGGATGACAGGGCGTTCTACGAGCAGTACTTC. Protein product: CSPRDDRAFYEQYF.

V usage is TRBV5-1 and J usage is TRBJ2-5; maybe TRBD2 (6 bases). Germline V gene sequence: CDR1 SGHRS, CDR2 YFSETQ. The ends were cut back, 4 bases at V and 1 base at J, with 8 bases in the middle. The CDR3 runs to 13 residues. CDR3 amino acids: CASSISGQETQYF. The CDR3 bases are TGCGCCAGCAGCATTAGCGGCCAAGAGACCCAGTACTTC.

J is TRBJ2-2 and V is TRBV19; TRBD2 matches 9 bases. The CDR3 sequence is 16 residues long. Germline V gene sequence: CDR1 LNHDA, CDR2 SQIVND (reference sequence). The V gene end was trimmed by 5 bases and the J gene end by 1 base; junction bases not matched to a gene: 5. The CDR3: CASSPSGALNTGELFF. The CDR3 DNA sequence: TGTGCCAGTAGTCCTAGCGGGGCCCTGAACACCGGGGAGCTGTTTTTT.

The chain has TRBV6-5 and TRBJ2-3, with TRBD2 identical over 9 bases. Losses at the gene ends were 6 bases for V and 6 bases for J; bases not matched to a gene: 7. CDR3 length: 14 residues. Germline CDR1 MNHEY, CDR2 SVGAGI. CDR3 DNA: TGTGCCAGCAGCCTAGCGGGGCGGGGGGATACGCAGTATTTT. Protein: CASSLAGRGDTQYF.

This sequence joins TRBV20-1 and TRBJ1-2; D gene uncertain. CDR3 length: 9 residues. V dropped 6 bases and J dropped 8 bases, with 7 bases sitting between them. Germline V gene data show CDR1 as DFQATT and CDR2 as SNEGSKA (reference sequence). The DNA of the CDR3 is TGCAGTGCCCCGGGGGGCTACACCTTC. The encoded protein is CSAPGGYTF.

The J gene is TRBJ1-2, the V gene TRBV6-1, with D possibly matching TRBD1 (6 bases). CDR3 length equals 15 residues. Per germline, CDR1 MNHNS and CDR2 SASEGT. V was shortened by 1 base and J by 4 bases, with 13 bases between the two germline ends. CDR3 region: CASSEGAGVAYGYTF. As DNA, the CDR3 is TGTGCCAGCAGTGAAGGCGCAGGGGTGGCCTATGGCTACACCTTC.

The chain joins TRBV5-6 to TRBJ1-2; tentatively, D is TRBD1 (5 bases). CDR1 is SGHDT, CDR2 YYEEEE, per germline. V lost 0 bases, J lost 4 bases, and 10 bases lay in between. This CDR3 spans 14 amino acids. CDR3 nucleotides: TGTGCCAGCAGCTTGGGAAGGGGCCGCTATGGCTACACCTTC. Its translation: CASSLGRGRYGYTF.

The count of this clone is one. CDR3 nucleotides: TGTGCCAGCAGTTTAGAACCAGTAAGCTCCTACGAGCAGTACTTC. It codes for CASSLEPVSSYEQYF. The chain links TRBV28 to TRBJ2-7; no clear D gene. V dropped 2 bases and J dropped 0 bases, with 11 bases sitting between them. CDR1 is MDHEN and CDR2 is SYDVKM in the germline V gene. CDR3 length equals 15 residues.

This chain joins TRBV6-6 and TRBJ1-2; 7 bases are shared with TRBD1. Germline CDR1 MNHNY, CDR2 SVGAGI (reference sequence). CDR3 size: 13 residues. Trimming at V came to 7 bases and at J to 4 bases, leaving 6 bases not matched to a gene. As DNA, the CDR3 is TGTGCCAGCACCGAGGACAGGCTCTATGGCTACACCTTC. Translating it yields CASTEDRLYGYTF.

This clone occurred a few times. This chain links TRBV9 with TRBJ1-3; TRBD1 is a possible D gene (5 bases). CDR1 is SGDLS and CDR2 is YYNGEE in the germline V gene. The CDR3 runs 15 residues. V was cut by 4 bases and J by 2 bases, with 13 bases left in between. CDR3 DNA: TGTGCCAGCAGCTCCACTCAGGGTCCTGGAAACACCATATATTTT. This encodes CASSSTQGPGNTIYF.

The CDR3 loop is CASSLVQGSDTQYF. In DNA form, the CDR3 reads TGTGCCAGCAGCTTGGTGCAGGGTTCAGATACGCAGTATTTT. This chain joins TRBV5-5 and TRBJ2-3, with a weak D call TRBD1 (5 bases). Germline V gene data show CDR1 as SGHKS and CDR2 as YYEKEE (reference sequence). V lost 0 bases, J lost 4 bases, and 9 bases lay in between. The CDR3 spans 14 residues. Variable domain in full (rest from reference TRBV5-5 and TRBJ2-3): DAGVTQSPTHLIKTRGQQVTLRCSPISGHKSVSWYQQVLGQGPQFIFQYYEKEERGRGNFPDRFSARQFPNYSSELNVNALLLGDSALYLCASSLVQGSDTQYFGPGTRLTVL.

J is TRBJ2-3 and V is TRBV5-1; 8 positions match TRBD2. Germline CDR1 and CDR2: SGHRS and YFSETQ. This CDR3 is built from 16 residues. The V and J ends lost 0 bases and 4 bases, in that order; junction bases with no gene match: 7. The CDR3 sequence: CASSLAETGGPDTQYF. DNA for the CDR3: TGCGCCAGCAGCTTGGCCGAGACGGGAGGGCCAGATACGCAGTATTTT.

The rearrangement links TRBV11-3 to TRBJ2-3; 10 positions match TRBD2. This CDR3 is 16 amino acids long. Germline V gene lookup returns CDR1 SGHNT and CDR2 YENEEA. Losses at the gene ends were 3 bases for V and 4 bases for J; bases not matched to a gene: 7. The CDR3 region is CASSLGSGTSADTQYF. The CDR3 DNA follows: TGTGCCAGCAGCTTGGGTTCCGGGACTAGCGCAGATACGCAGTATTTT.

J is TRBJ2-2 and V is TRBV18, with 7 bases that match TRBD2. V lost 6 bases and J lost 1; bases outside the gene matches: 8. The CDR3 sequence is 16 residues long. The germline CDR1 and CDR2 sequences are KGHSH and LQKENI. CDR3 sequence (DNA): TGTGCCAGCTCCCGCGGGAGTCCCGTGAACACCGGGGAGCTGTTTTTT. This encodes CASSRGSPVNTGELFF. Full variable domain (rest looked up from reference TRBV18 and TRBJ2-2): NAGVMQNPRHLVRRRGQEARLRCSPMKGHSHVYWYRQLPEEGLKFMVYLQKENIIDESGMPKERFSAEFPKEGPSILRIQQVVRGDSAAYFCASSRGSPVNTGELFFGEGSRLTVL.

CDR3 nucleotide sequence: TGTGCCAGCAGCGCCGCAGGGGACAGGAACGAGCAGTACTTC. Translation: CASSAAGDRNEQYF. This chain uses TRBV9 with TRBJ2-7, with TRBD1 matching 8 bases. The length of the CDR3 is 14 residues. Germline CDR1 is SGDLS and CDR2 is YYNGEE. Trimming removed 3 bases from V and 5 bases from J; junction bases left unmatched: 7.

V usage is TRBV5-1 and J usage is TRBJ2-3; tentatively, D is TRBD2 (5 bases). This CDR3 has 14 amino acids. Germline assignment: CDR1 SGHRS and CDR2 YFSETQ. Trimming removed 6 bases from V and 3 bases from J, with 14 bases in between. The CDR3 DNA reads TGCGCCAGCAAAGGAGCGGCGATTACAGATACGCAGTATTTT. It encodes CASKGAAITDTQYF.

The J gene is TRBJ2-5, the V gene TRBV5-4, with D possibly TRBD1 on 5 matching bases. Trimming took off 0 bases at V and 2 bases at J, with 11 bases between the two ends. This CDR3 is built from 15 residues. CDR1 is SGHNT, CDR2 YYREEE, per germline (reference sequence). The CDR3 sequence: CASSLGQGLQETQYF. CDR3 DNA: TGTGCCAGCAGCTTGGGGCAGGGCCTTCAAGAGACCCAGTACTTC.

The rearrangement links TRBV4-3 to TRBJ1-2; D may be TRBD1 (5 bases). The CDR3 loop spans 14 amino acids. Germline V gene sequence: CDR1 LGHNA, CDR2 YSLEER. V was shortened by 0 bases and J by 4 bases, with 9 bases between the two germline ends. The DNA for the CDR3 is TGCGCCAGCAGCCAAGACCCCAGGGTCTATGGCTACACCTTC. It encodes CASSQDPRVYGYTF.

V gene TRBV6-6 combines with J gene TRBJ1-4; perhaps TRBD1 as D (6 bases). V shed 5 bases and J shed 14 bases, with 21 bases lying between them. The CDR3 has 14 residues. The germline V gene encodes CDR1 MNHNY and CDR2 SVGAGI (reference sequence). The CDR3 region has the DNA TGTGCCAGCAGTGCAGGGGCTTTTATGGGGAACCTGTTTTTT. This gives the protein CASSAGAFMGNLFF.

This chain uses TRBV25-1 with TRBJ2-1; TRBD1 agrees at 9 bases. After removal of 6 bases from V and 0 bases from J, the junction contained 3 bases not matched to a gene. Looked up from germline, CDR1 is MGHDK and CDR2 is SYGVNS. The CDR3 is 15 amino acids. As DNA, the CDR3 is TGTGCCAGCAGGAGACAGGGGGGCTCCTACAATGAGCAGTTCTTC. It translates to CASRRQGGSYNEQFF.